Detailed here is one T cell receptor (beta chain). Trimming stripped 3 bases from V and 5 bases from J, with 11 bases between. Per germline, CDR1 SGHDT and CDR2 YYEEEE. The CDR3 covers 13 residues. These data originate in a study of cytomegalovirus exposure and HLA in healthy donors. At the level of the study: The approximately 670 first-cohort repertoires and the 130 or so validation repertoires shared the same platform, a later analysis reported.

The protocol was immunoSEQ multiplex PCR, while the TCRdb copy is restricted to in-frame clones and leaves out a portion. The data show hundreds of thousands of clones, with roughly 90% seen just once and around 12% held by the top ten. J is TRBJ2-5 and V is TRBV5-6; D not certain. Specimen: PBMCs. This clonotype was obtained from a man between 18 and 29 years old in good health and CMV-seropositive. The chain's CDR3 is CASSWGRMETQYF. Here the CDR3 DNA reads TGTGCCAGCAGCTGGGGAAGAATGGAGACCCAGTACTTC.